Listed here are 10 T cell receptor beta chains from one sample, sequenced in a study of Graves' ophthalmopathy and Graves' hyperthyroidism. For repertoire sequencing, the TCR beta CDR3 regions were amplified from RNA transcripts. An initial RT-PCR round employing HTBI primers preceded a second-round multiplex PCR. TCRdb reprocessed the multiplex PCR reads with MiXCR, giving one entry per CDR3 protein. The data contain over 200,000 distinct CDR3 sequences, roughly 29% of them singletons. Sequenced: peripheral blood. These receptors were obtained from a man over 45 with Graves' ophthalmopathy.

This clonotype was picked up many times. CDR3 sequence reads: CASSLGDFQPQHF. The CDR3 region has the DNA TGCGCCAGCAGCTTGGGTGACTTTCAGCCCCAGCATTTT. The J gene is TRBJ1-5, the V gene TRBV5-1; the D is unclear. Germline V lookup: CDR1 SGHRS, CDR2 YFSETQ. Trimming cost V 0 bases and J 6 bases, with 7 bases left between them. This CDR3 is built from 13 residues.

The table lists this clonotype with many counts. The V call is TRBV20-1, the J call TRBJ1-6, with 8 nucleotides matching TRBD1. This CDR3 has 14 amino acids. V shed 2 bases and J 16 bases; nucleotides not matched to a gene: 13. CDR1 and CDR2 from the germline V gene are DFQATT and SNEGSKA (reference sequence). For the CDR3, the DNA is TGCAGTGCTAGACCCGGGACAGGAATGGAGCCTCTCCACTTT. Residues: CSARPGTGMEPLHF.

This clonotype was detected many times. This rearrangement joins TRBV29-1 to TRBJ1-2, with no clear D. Germline V gene sequence: CDR1 SQVTM, CDR2 ANQGSEA. The V and J ends lost 2 bases and 8 bases respectively, with 15 bases between them. This CDR3 has 13 residues. The CDR3 bases are TGCAGCGTTGAAAAGGAGGACCCAGGAGGCTACACCTTC. It specifies CSVEKEDPGGYTF.

This clonotype was found many times. This chain's CDR3 is CASSFIAGWSGELFF. CDR3 bases: TGTGCCAGCAGTTTCATAGCGGGATGGTCCGGGGAGCTGTTTTTT. V is TRBV12-3 or TRBV12-4 and J is TRBJ2-2, with 8 bases identical to TRBD2. J lost 6 bases, V lost 3 bases, and 6 bases had no gene match. The CDR3 is made up of 15 amino acids.

This clonotype was picked up many times. The chain employs TRBV7-9 and TRBJ2-7, with D possibly matching TRBD2 (5 bases). Germline CDR1 reads SEHNR; CDR2 reads FQNEAQ (reference sequence). There are 14 residues in the CDR3. Between the trimmed V and J ends, which lost 5 bases and 7 bases, there was a span of 18 bases. The CDR3 loop is CASSPRLRPGEQYF. The CDR3 nucleotides read TGTGCCAGCAGCCCCAGACTCCGTCCGGGGGAGCAGTACTTC.

This clonotype was detected ten times or more. This sequence joins TRBV7-2 and TRBJ2-5; 12 bases map to TRBD2. V dropped 5 bases and J dropped 1; count of bases not matched to a gene: 17. This CDR3 is built from 20 residues. Germline V gene sequence: CDR1 SGHTA, CDR2 FQGNSA. The CDR3 sequence: CASSTLSPRLAGGFQETQYF. CDR3 sequence (DNA): TGTGCCAGCAGCACCCTAAGCCCCCGGCTAGCGGGAGGGTTCCAAGAGACCCAGTACTTC. Combining the CDR3 with reference TRBV7-2 and TRBJ2-5 gives the whole variable domain GAGVSQSPSNKVTEKGKDVELRCDPISGHTALYWYRQSLGQGLEFLIYFQGNSAPDKSGLPSDRFSAERTGGSVSTLTIQRTQQEDSAVYLCASSTLSPRLAGGFQETQYFGPGTRLLVL.

This clonotype came up many times. V usage is TRBV7-9 and J usage is TRBJ2-3, with no clear D. The CDR3 is 15 residues long. The V end lost 0 bases, the J end lost 7 bases, and 14 bases lay between the germline ends. CDR1 is SEHNR and CDR2 is FQNEAQ in the germline V gene (reference sequence). The CDR3: CASSLAAQKTNTQYF. For the CDR3, the DNA is TGTGCCAGCAGCTTAGCGGCTCAAAAGACGAATACGCAGTATTTT. The entire variable domain, with the rest obtained from reference TRBV7-9 and TRBJ2-3, is as follows: DTGVSQNPRHKITKRGQNVTFRCDPISEHNRLYWYRQTLGQGPEFLTYFQNEAQLEKSRLLSDRFSAERPKGSFSTLEIQRTEQGDSAMYLCASSLAAQKTNTQYFGPGTRLTVL.

This clonotype has at least ten counts. The V and J genes are TRBV3-1 and TRBJ2-7; the match to TRBD2 covers 10 bases. The CDR3 has 15 amino acids. The junction had 9 bases not matched to a gene; V was cut back by 4 bases and J by 6 bases. From germline, CDR1 is LGHDT and CDR2 YNNKEL (reference sequence). The CDR3 DNA reads TGTGCCAGCAGCCGAGAACTAGCGGGAACAGGCGAGCAGTACTTC. The encoded protein is CASSRELAGTGEQYF.

This clonotype occurred many times. The genes are TRBV20-1 and TRBJ2-5, with 10 bases matching TRBD1. V trimming: 6 bases; J trimming: 0 bases; junction bases outside the gene matches: 13. The CDR3 sequence is 17 residues long. Per germline, CDR1 DFQATT and CDR2 SNEGSKA (reference sequence). The CDR3: CSAERTPTGGYQETQYF. The CDR3 bases are TGCAGTGCCGAGAGGACCCCGACAGGGGGCTACCAAGAGACCCAGTACTTC.

The chain joins TRBV6-2 or TRBV6-3 to TRBJ1-2, with D hard to call. This CDR3 contains 14 residues. Germline V lookup: CDR1 MNHEY, CDR2 SVGEGT. V was clipped by 2 bases and J by 3 bases, with 10 bases between them. In DNA form, the CDR3 reads TGTGCCAGCAGTTACAAGCAGTCCCACTATGGCTACACCTTC. This encodes CASSYKQSHYGYTF.